A single sample gave rise to the 22 T cell receptor beta chains below, sequenced in a study of regulatory T cells in long-lasting Graves disease. iRepertoire HTBI primers and Arm-PCR of CDR3 regions built TCR beta libraries. One entry per CDR3 protein results from TCRdb running MiXCR on the multiplex PCR reads. Of around 430,000 distinct CDR3 sequences listed, under 25% were seen once; the top ten hold 10% to 15%. Specified time point: persistent/refractory GD, antithyroid drugs over 5 years with positive TRAb. The authors made the TCR library using RNA they extracted from PBMCs. The sequencing used peripheral blood mononuclear cells (PBMCs), collected when the disease was refractory, from a patient treated with antithyroid drugs. These receptors were collected from a female donor with Graves disease.

This clonotype was observed a handful of times. The CDR3 loop reads CASSFGGDETQYF. The CDR3 nucleotides are TGCGCCAGCAGCTTTGGGGGGGATGAGACCCAGTACTTC. The chain uses TRBV5-1 and TRBJ2-5; 7 bases match TRBD2. The V gene's germline CDR1 is SGHRS and CDR2 YFSETQ. The CDR3 length is 13 residues. The junction had 3 bases not matched to a gene; V was cut back by 2 bases and J by 5 bases.

This clonotype was recorded many times. The chain carries TRBV7-2 and TRBJ2-1, with a weak D call TRBD2 (6 bases). CDR1 is SGHTA, CDR2 FQGNSA, per germline. Deletions cut 3 bases from V and 13 bases from J, with 13 bases between. The CDR3 has 12 residues. CDR3 protein: CASSFTGTGQFF. The DNA of the CDR3 is TGTGCCAGCAGCTTTACCGGGACTGGACAGTTCTTC.

This chain uses TRBV7-2 with TRBJ2-1, with a tentative D call TRBD1 (7 bases). Per the germline V gene, CDR1 is SGHTA and CDR2 is FQGNSA. Trimming cost V 1 base and J 0 bases, with 10 bases left between them. The CDR3 length is 16 residues. The DNA for the CDR3 is TGTGCCAGCAGCTTAGGCGGGACAGCCTCCTACAATGAGCAGTTCTTC. It specifies CASSLGGTASYNEQFF.

A note on this clonotype: This may stem from a read error, because a much larger clone lies one nucleotide away. The chain links TRBV28 to TRBJ1-4; TRBD1 is a possible D gene (5 bases). Germline CDR1 and CDR2: MDHEN and SYDVKM. The V end lost 1 base, the J end lost 6 bases, and 12 bases lay between the germline ends. This CDR3 is 15 amino acids long. The CDR3 DNA is TGTGCCAGCAGTTTATACCGGGGCCCGGATGAAAAACTGTTTTTT. Protein product: CASSLYRGPDEKLFF.

In its sample, this clonotype was seen many times. The chain joins TRBV27 to TRBJ1-6; D gene unclear. V was pared by 4 bases and J by 12 bases, with 13 bases between. From germline, CDR1 is MNHEY and CDR2 SMNVEV (reference sequence). The CDR3 runs to 13 residues. The CDR3 region is CASSSFLIGPLHF. DNA for the CDR3: TGTGCCAGCAGTTCCTTCTTGATTGGACCCCTCCACTTT.

Ten or more counts support this clonotype. The chain is built from TRBV7-3 and TRBJ1-2, with no clear D. CDR1 is SGHTA, CDR2 FQGTGA, per germline. CDR3 length: 14 residues. Trimming removed 4 bases at V and 1 base at J, with 10 bases between. CDR3 region: CASSSDPINYGYTF. The CDR3 region has the DNA TGTGCCAGCAGCTCGGACCCGATTAACTATGGCTACACCTTC.

This clonotype was seen at least ten times. The chain recombines TRBV7-8 with TRBJ2-5; 14 nucleotides agree with TRBD2. The CDR3 has 15 amino acids. Germline CDR1 and CDR2: SGHVS and FQNEAQ. V lost 5 bases and J lost 6; bases outside the gene matches: 5. Here the CDR3 DNA reads TGTGCCAGCAGCCCAAGACTAGCGGGAGGGCAGACCCAGTACTTC. Its protein product is CASSPRLAGGQTQYF.

This clonotype was counted only a few times. The junction departs from the called germline gene at one end, perhaps through a read error. J is TRBJ2-7 and V is TRBV12-3 or TRBV12-4, with 9 positions matching TRBD1. The CDR3 is made up of 14 amino acids. The DNA for the CDR3 is TGTGCCGGCAGTCCCGGACAGGGGACCTACGAGCAGTACTTC. It is translated as CAGSPGQGTYEQYF.

This clonotype was seen repeatedly, ten times or more. This chain connects TRBV28 to TRBJ2-5; no clear D. V was cut by 5 bases and J by 5 bases, with 6 bases left in between. CDR3 length: 11 amino acids. Looked up from germline, CDR1 is MDHEN and CDR2 is SYDVKM. The CDR3 region has the DNA TGTGCCAGCAGTAGTTTCGAGACCCAGTACTTC. Protein product: CASSSFETQYF.

This clonotype was seen only a few times. V gene TRBV25-1 combines with J gene TRBJ1-5; D remains unclear. Trimming pared 5 bases from V and 2 bases from J, leaving 13 bases between. CDR3 size: 15 residues. Looked up from germline, CDR1 is MGHDK and CDR2 is SYGVNS. The CDR3, as DNA: TGTGCCAGCAGTAATAATGAGGGTCGCAATCAGCCCCAGCATTTT. As protein: CASSNNEGRNQPQHF.

Ten or more counts support this clonotype. V gene TRBV7-2 combines with J gene TRBJ1-5; D may be TRBD1 (5 bases). The germline V gene has CDR1 SGHTA and CDR2 FQGNSA. Between the trimmed V and J ends, which lost 2 bases and 2 bases, there was a span of 10 bases. The CDR3 is 15 amino acids. The CDR3 DNA follows: TGTGCCAGCAGCTTATTTGGGGCAGGCAATCAGCCCCAGCATTTT. It encodes CASSLFGAGNQPQHF.

This clonotype has at least ten counts. The V call is TRBV3-1, the J call TRBJ1-2; D is perhaps TRBD1 (5 bases). V was cut by 0 bases and J by 3 bases, with 8 bases left in between. Germline-derived CDR1 and CDR2 are LGHDT and YNNKEL (reference sequence). CDR3 size: 14 residues. As DNA, the CDR3 is TGTGCCAGCAGCCAAGATCCGGGGGACTATGGCTACACCTTC. This codes for CASSQDPGDYGYTF. Supplemented by reference TRBV3-1 and TRBJ1-2, the full variable domain reads DTAVSQTPKYLVTQMGNDKSIKCEQNLGHDTMYWYKQDSKKFLKIMFSYNNKELIINETVPNRFSPKSPDKAHLNLHINSLELGDSAVYFCASSQDPGDYGYTFGSGTRLTVV.

At least ten counts were recorded for this clonotype. This chain connects TRBV28 to TRBJ1-1; D is unresolved. CDR1 is MDHEN and CDR2 is SYDVKM in the germline V gene. Trimming pared 5 bases from V and 6 bases from J, leaving 7 bases between. CDR3 length: 11 amino acids. CDR3 sequence: CASSKDAEAFF. DNA for the CDR3: TGTGCCAGCAGTAAGGACGCTGAAGCTTTCTTT.

In its sample, this clonotype was seen many times. This chain connects TRBV7-2 to TRBJ2-7, with 10 bases matching TRBD2. The CDR3 consists of 15 residues. Germline V CDR1 and CDR2: SGHTA, FQGNSA. V dropped 5 bases and J dropped 2; count of bases not matched to a gene: 6. In DNA form, the CDR3 reads TGTGCCAGCAGCACTACTAGCGGGAACGCCTACGAGCAGTACTTC. This gives the protein CASSTTSGNAYEQYF.

This clonotype was seen a handful of times. This chain links TRBV30 with TRBJ1-2; tentatively, D is TRBD1 (6 bases). CDR3 length: 12 residues. Germline CDR1 is GTSNPN and CDR2 is SVGIG (reference sequence). V lost 0 bases, J lost 5 bases, and 7 bases lay in between. CDR3 nucleotides: TGTGCCTGGAGTGTAGGGGGTTATGGCTACACCTTC. Translation: CAWSVGGYGYTF.

Ten or more counts support this clonotype. The genes are TRBV30 and TRBJ1-1; D gene unclear. CDR1 and CDR2 (germline): GTSNPN, SVGIG (reference sequence). Trimming stripped 0 bases from V and 1 base from J, with 6 bases between. The CDR3 length is 13 residues. The DNA of the CDR3 is TGTGCCTGGAGTGTGGCAGGGAACACTGAAGCTTTCTTT. Its protein product is CAWSVAGNTEAFF.

At least ten counts were recorded for this clonotype. The CDR3 nucleotides read TGCAGCGTTGGGACAGACGCCTACGAGCAGTACTTC. It encodes CSVGTDAYEQYF. The V and J genes are TRBV29-1 and TRBJ2-7, with D possibly matching TRBD1 (6 bases). The CDR3 extends over 12 amino acids. V dropped 4 bases and J dropped 2 bases, with 9 bases sitting between them. Germline lookup yields CDR1 SQVTM and CDR2 ANQGSEA.

This clonotype was seen more than once but under ten times. The chain couples TRBV24-1 to TRBJ2-7; D unresolved. The CDR3 extends over 13 amino acids. Looked up from germline, CDR1 is KGHDR and CDR2 is SFDVKD. V dropped 5 bases and J dropped 0 bases, with 7 bases sitting between them. The CDR3 reads CATSAANSYEQYF. The CDR3 nucleotides are TGTGCCACCAGTGCCGCTAACTCCTACGAGCAGTACTTC.

This clonotype was recorded many times. Mismatch with germline at one junction end may stem from a read error. This sequence joins TRBV2 and TRBJ2-7; maybe TRBD1 (8 bases). The germline V gene has CDR1 SNHLY and CDR2 FYNNEI. This CDR3 is built from 14 residues. CDR3 coding DNA: TGTGCAAGCAGCGTAAACAGGGGGGGAGGCGAGCAGTACTTC. Its protein is CASSVNRGGGEQYF.

This clonotype came up a few times. The chain links TRBV7-9 to TRBJ2-7; the D is unclear. V lost 6 bases, J lost 1 base, and 13 bases lay in between. The CDR3 extends over 14 amino acids. Germline-derived CDR1 and CDR2 are SEHNR and FQNEAQ (reference sequence). For the CDR3, the DNA is TGTGCCAGCAGTAAATTCGACGGTTCCTACGAGCAGTACTTC. Translated: CASSKFDGSYEQYF.

This clonotype was observed at least ten times. This chain connects TRBV28 to TRBJ2-6; D is ambiguous. Germline CDR1 reads MDHEN; CDR2 reads SYDVKM. Trimming pared 6 bases from V and 0 bases from J, leaving 9 bases between. This CDR3 has 15 residues. The CDR3 loop is CASRSGNSGANVLTF. In DNA form, the CDR3 reads TGTGCCAGCAGGTCAGGAAACTCTGGGGCCAACGTCCTGACTTTC.

This clonotype was observed many times. The V and J genes are TRBV12-3 or TRBV12-4 and TRBJ1-5, with D hard to call. This CDR3 is 13 amino acids long. With 6 bases removed from V and 0 bases from J, the gap between germline ends came to 6 bases. The CDR3 here is CASRRNSNQPQHF. CDR3 nucleotides: TGTGCCAGCAGAAGAAATAGCAATCAGCCCCAGCATTTT.